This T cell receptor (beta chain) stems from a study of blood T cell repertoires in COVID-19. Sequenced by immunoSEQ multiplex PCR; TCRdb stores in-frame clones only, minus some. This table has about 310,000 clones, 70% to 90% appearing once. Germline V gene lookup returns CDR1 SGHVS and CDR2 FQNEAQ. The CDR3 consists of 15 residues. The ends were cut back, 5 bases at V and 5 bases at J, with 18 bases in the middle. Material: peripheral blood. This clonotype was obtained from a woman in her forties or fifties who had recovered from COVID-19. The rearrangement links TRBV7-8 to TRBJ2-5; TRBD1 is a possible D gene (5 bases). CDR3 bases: TGTGCCAGCAGCCTACAAGGGGCCGGAGAGGAGACCCAGTACTTC. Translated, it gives CASSLQGAGEETQYF.